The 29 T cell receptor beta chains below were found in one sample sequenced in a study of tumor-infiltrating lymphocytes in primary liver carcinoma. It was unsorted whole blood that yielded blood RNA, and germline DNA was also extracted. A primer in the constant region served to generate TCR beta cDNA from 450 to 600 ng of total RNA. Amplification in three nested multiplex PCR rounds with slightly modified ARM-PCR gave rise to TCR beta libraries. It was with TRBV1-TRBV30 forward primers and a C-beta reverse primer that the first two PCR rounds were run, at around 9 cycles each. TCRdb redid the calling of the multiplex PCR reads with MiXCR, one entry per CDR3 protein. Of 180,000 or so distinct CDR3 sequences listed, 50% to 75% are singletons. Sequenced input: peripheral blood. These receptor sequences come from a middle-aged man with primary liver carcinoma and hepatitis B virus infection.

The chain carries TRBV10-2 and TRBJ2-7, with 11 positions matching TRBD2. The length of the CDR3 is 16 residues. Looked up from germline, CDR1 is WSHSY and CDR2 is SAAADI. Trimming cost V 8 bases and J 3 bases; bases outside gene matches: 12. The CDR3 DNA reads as TGCGCCAGCGGGAGGACTAGCGGGCTTTTAGTCTACGAGCAGTACTTC. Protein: CASGRTSGLLVYEQYF.

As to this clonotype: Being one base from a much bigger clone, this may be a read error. The CDR3 DNA follows: TGTGCCAGCAGCTATATTAGCGGCCAAGAGACCCAGTACTTC. Translated, it gives CASSYISGQETQYF. J is TRBJ2-5 and V is TRBV11-1; D possibly corresponds to TRBD2 (6 bases). Trimming took 4 bases from V and 1 from J, leaving 10 bases between them. CDR1 SGHAT and CDR2 FQDESV come from the germline V gene (reference sequence). The CDR3 totals 14 residues.

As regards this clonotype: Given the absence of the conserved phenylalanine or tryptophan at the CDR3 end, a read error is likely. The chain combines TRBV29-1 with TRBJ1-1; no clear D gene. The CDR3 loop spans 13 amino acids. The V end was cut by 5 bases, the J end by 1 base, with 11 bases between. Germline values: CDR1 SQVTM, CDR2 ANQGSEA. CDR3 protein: CSVSSRGNTEAFI. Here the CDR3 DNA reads TGCAGCGTTTCGTCGCGGGGGAACACTGAAGCTTTCATT.

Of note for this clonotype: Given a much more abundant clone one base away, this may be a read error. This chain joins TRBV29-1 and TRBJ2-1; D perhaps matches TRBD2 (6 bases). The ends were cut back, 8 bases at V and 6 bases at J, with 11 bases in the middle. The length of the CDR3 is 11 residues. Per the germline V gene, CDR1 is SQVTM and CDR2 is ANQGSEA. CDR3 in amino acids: CSSGTFNEQFF. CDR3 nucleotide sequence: TGCAGCTCCGGGACTTTCAATGAGCAGTTCTTC.

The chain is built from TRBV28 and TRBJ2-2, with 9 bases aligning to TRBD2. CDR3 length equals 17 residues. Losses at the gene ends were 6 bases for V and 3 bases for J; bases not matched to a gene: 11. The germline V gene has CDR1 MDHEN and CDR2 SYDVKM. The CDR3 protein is CASSQRLLAGHTGELFF. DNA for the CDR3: TGTGCCAGCAGCCAGAGGCTCCTAGCGGGGCACACCGGGGAGCTGTTTTTT.

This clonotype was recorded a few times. This chain's CDR3 is CASSPLAGEVTDTQYF. Written as DNA, the CDR3 is TGTGCCAGCAGCCCTCTAGCGGGAGAAGTCACAGATACGCAGTATTTT. The chain combines TRBV12-3 or TRBV12-4 with TRBJ2-3; 10 bases fit TRBD2. With 6 bases clipped from V and 2 bases from J, the junction kept 8 bases outside the gene matches. CDR3 size: 16 residues.

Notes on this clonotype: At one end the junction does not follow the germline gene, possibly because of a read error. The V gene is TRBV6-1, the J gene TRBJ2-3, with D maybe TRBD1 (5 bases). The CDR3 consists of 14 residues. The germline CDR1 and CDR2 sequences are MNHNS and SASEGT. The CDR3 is CASCELQGTDTQYF. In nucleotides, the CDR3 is TGTGCCAGCTGTGAATTACAGGGCACAGATACGCAGTATTTT.

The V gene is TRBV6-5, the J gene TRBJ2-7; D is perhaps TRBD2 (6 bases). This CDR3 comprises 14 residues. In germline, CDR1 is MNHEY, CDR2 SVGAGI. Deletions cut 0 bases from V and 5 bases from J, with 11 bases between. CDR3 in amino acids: CASSYSGGGDEQYF. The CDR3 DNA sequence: TGTGCCAGCAGTTACTCGGGGGGAGGAGACGAGCAGTACTTC.

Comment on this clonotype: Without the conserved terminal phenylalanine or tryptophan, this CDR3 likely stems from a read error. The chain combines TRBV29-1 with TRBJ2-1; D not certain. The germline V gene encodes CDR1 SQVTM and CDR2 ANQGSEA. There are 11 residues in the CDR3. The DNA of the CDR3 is TGCACCGTCTGGGAATTTAATGAGCAGTTCCTC. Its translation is CTVWEFNEQFL.

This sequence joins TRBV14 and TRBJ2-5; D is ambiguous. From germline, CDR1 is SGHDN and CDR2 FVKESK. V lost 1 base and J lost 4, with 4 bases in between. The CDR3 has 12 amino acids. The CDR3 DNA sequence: TGTGCCAGCAGCCAAGTTCGAGAGACCCAGTACTTC. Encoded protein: CASSQVRETQYF.

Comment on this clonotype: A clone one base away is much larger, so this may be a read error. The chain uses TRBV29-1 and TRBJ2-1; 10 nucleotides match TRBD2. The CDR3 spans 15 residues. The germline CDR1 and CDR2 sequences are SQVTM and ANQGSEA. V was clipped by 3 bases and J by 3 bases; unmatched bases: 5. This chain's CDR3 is CSVEGAGGLYNEQFF. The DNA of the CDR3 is TGCAGCGTTGAGGGAGCGGGAGGGCTCTACAATGAGCAGTTCTTC.

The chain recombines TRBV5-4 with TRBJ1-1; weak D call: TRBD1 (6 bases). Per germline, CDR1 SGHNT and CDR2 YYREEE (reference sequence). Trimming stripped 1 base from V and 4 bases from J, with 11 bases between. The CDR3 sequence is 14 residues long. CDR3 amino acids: CASSLRGVVTEAFF. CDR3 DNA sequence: TGTGCCAGCAGCTTGAGGGGGGTGGTCACTGAAGCTTTCTTT.

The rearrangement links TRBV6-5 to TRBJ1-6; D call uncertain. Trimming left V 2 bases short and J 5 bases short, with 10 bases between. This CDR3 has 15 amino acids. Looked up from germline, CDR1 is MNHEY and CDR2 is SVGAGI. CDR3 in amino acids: CASSYTGSNNSPLHF. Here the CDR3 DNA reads TGTGCCAGCAGTTACACGGGGTCCAATAATTCACCCCTCCACTTT.

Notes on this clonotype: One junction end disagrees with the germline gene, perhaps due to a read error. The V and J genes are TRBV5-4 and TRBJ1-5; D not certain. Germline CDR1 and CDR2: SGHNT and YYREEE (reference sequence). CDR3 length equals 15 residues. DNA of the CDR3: TGTGCCGGCAGCTTCGGCGGGAGAGACAATCAGCCCCAGCATTTT. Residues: CAGSFGGRDNQPQHF. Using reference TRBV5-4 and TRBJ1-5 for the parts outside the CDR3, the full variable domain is ETGVTQSPTHLIKTRGQQVTLRCSSQSGHNTVSWYQQALGQGPQFIFQYYREEENGRGNFPPRFSGLQFPNYSSELNVNALELDDSALYLCAGSFGGRDNQPQHFGDGTRLSIL.

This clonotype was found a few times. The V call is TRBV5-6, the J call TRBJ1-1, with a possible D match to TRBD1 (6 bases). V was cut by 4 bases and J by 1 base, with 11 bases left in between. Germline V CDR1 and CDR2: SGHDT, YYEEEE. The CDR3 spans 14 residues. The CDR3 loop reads CASSLLTGNTEAFF. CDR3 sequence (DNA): TGTGCCAGCAGCCTACTGACAGGGAACACTGAAGCTTTCTTT.

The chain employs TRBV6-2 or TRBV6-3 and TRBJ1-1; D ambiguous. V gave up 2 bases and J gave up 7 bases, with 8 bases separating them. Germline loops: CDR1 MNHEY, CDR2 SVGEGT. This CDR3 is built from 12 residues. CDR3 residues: CASSYGRHEAFF. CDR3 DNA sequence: TGTGCCAGCAGTTACGGCAGGCATGAAGCTTTCTTT.

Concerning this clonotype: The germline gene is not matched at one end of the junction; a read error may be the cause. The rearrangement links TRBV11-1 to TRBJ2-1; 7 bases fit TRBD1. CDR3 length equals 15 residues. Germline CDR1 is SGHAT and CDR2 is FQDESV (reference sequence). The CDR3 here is CASSIYRTGYNEQSF. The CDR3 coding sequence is TGCGCCAGCAGTATCTACCGGACAGGTTACAATGAGCAGTCCTTC.

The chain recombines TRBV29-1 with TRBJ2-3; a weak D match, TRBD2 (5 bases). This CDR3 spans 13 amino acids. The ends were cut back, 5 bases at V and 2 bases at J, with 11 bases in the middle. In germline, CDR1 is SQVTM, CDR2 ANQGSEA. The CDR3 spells CSVKWELTDTQYF. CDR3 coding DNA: TGCAGCGTTAAATGGGAGCTCACAGATACGCAGTATTTT.

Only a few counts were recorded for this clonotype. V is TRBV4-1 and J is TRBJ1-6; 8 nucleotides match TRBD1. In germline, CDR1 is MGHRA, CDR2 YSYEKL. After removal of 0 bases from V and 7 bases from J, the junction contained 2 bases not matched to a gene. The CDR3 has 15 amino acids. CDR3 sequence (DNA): TGCGCCAGCAGCCAAGATCAGGGGGCAAATTCACCCCTCCACTTT. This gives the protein CASSQDQGANSPLHF.

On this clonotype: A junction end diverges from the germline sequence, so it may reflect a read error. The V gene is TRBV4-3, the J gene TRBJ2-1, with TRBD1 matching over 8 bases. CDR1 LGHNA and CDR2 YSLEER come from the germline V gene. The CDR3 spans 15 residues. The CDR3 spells CASSQFQGASDEHFF. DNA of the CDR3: TGCGCCAGCAGCCAATTTCAGGGGGCTAGCGATGAGCATTTCTTC.

In DNA, the CDR3 is TGTGCCAGCAGCCATACAGGGAACAATGAGCAGTTCTTC. Amino acid sequence: CASSHTGNNEQFF. The V call is TRBV6-5, the J call TRBJ2-1; tentatively, D is TRBD1 (6 bases). This CDR3 spans 13 amino acids. CDR1 MNHEY and CDR2 SVGAGI come from the germline V gene. Trimming removed 6 bases from V and 5 bases from J, with 11 bases in between.

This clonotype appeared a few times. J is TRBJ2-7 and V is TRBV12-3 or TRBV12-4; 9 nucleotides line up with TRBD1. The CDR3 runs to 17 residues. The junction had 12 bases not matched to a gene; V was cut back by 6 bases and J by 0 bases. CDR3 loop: CASSLTTGGSHSYEQYF. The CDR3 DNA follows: TGTGCCAGCAGCCTCACTACAGGGGGCTCCCACTCCTACGAGCAGTACTTC.

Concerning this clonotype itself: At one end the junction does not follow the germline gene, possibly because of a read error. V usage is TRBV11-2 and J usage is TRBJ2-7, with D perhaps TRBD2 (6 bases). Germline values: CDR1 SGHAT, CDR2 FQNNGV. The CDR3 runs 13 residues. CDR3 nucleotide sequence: TGTGCTAGCAGTAAGACTAGTCGTTTCGGGCAGTACTTC. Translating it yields CASSKTSRFGQYF.

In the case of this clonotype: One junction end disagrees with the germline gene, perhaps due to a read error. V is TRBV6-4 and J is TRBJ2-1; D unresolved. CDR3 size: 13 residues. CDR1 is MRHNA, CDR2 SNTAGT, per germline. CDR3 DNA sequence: TGTGCCATCACCTTAAGAACGCACAATGATCAGTTCTTC. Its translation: CAITLRTHNDQFF.

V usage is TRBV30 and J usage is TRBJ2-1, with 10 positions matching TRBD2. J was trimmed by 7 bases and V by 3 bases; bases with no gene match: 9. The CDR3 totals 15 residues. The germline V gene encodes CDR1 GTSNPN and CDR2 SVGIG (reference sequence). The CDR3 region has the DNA TGTGCCTGGAGCCCATTTAGCGGGGGGTCAAATGAGCAGTTCTTC. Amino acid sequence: CAWSPFSGGSNEQFF.

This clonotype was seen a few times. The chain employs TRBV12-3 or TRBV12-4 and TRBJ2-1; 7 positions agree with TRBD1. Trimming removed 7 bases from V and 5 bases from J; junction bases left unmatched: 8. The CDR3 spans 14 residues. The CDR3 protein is CASTPTGKDNEQFF. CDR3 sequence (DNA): TGTGCCAGCACCCCGACAGGGAAGGACAATGAGCAGTTCTTC.

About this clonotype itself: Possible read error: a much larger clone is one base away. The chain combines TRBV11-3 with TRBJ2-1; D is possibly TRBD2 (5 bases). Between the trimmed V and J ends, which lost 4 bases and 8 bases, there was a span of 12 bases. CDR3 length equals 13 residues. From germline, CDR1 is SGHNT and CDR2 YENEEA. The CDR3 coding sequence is TGTGCCAGCAGCTGTGGGAGTGGGTATGAGCAGTTCTTC. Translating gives CASSCGSGYEQFF.

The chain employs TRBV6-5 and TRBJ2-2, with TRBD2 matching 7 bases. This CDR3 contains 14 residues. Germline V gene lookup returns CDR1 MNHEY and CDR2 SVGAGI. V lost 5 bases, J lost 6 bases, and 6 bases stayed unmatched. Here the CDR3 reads CASSGWTRSGELFF. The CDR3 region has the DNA TGTGCCAGCAGTGGCTGGACTAGATCCGGGGAGCTGTTTTTT.

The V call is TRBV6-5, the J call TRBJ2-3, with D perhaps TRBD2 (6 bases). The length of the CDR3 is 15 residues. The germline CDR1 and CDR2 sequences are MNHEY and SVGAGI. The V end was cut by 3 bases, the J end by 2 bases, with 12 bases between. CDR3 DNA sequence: TGTGCCAGCAGTTATAGGGACTCCGACACAGATACGCAGTATTTT. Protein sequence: CASSYRDSDTDTQYF.